This T cell receptor (beta chain) was recovered during a study of T-cell reconstitution after alpha-beta-depleted transplantation in children. Study-wide results and caveats: Some patients' high day-60 TCRbeta diversity was attributed to recipient cells surviving conditioning. When one year had passed after transplant, most T-cell counts and diversity came from newly produced T cells. Roughly two months post-transplant, alpha-beta T cells reportedly originated from several hundred graft clones that had expanded.

From germline, CDR1 is KGHSH and CDR2 LQKENI. The CDR3 loop spans 16 amino acids. V shed 1 base, J shed 4 bases, and the junction held 5 bases outside the gene matches. This clonotype occurred once. Its antigen is as yet unknown. The TCRbeta library was prepared with unique molecular identifiers. One entry per CDR3 protein, called by TCRdb with MiXCR from the PCR reads. The table lists 800,000 to 1,000,000 distinct CDR3 sequences, about 29% of them singletons. The chain is built from TRBV18 and TRBJ2-2; 8 bases are shared with TRBD1. Specimen: PBMCs, mostly from graft donor cells, collected 360 days after TCRalphabeta/CD19-depleted stem cell transplant. This TCR came from a boy under two years old who had a stem cell transplant for SCID, so the T cells may come from the graft donor. The DNA of the CDR3 is TGTGCCAGCTCACCACGCCCAGGGGGCATCACCGGGGAGCTGTTTTTT. This encodes CASSPRPGGITGELFF.